One sample yielded the 18 T cell receptor beta chains listed below, sequenced in a study of cytomegalovirus exposure and HLA in healthy donors. The study ran its PCR with 60 Vbeta and 13 Jbeta primers. The table came from immunoSEQ multiplex PCR; TCRdb's copy has only in-frame clones and leaves some out. The table lists a few hundred thousand clones, about 83% of them singletons, with 1.4% in the top ten. The specimen was PBMCs. These receptors originate from a girl aged 5-17 years in good health and CMV-seronegative.

This chain connects TRBV28 to TRBJ1-1; weak D call: TRBD1 (6 bases). V was trimmed by 2 bases and J by 0 bases, leaving 10 bases between them. The germline gives CDR1 MDHEN, CDR2 SYDVKM. The CDR3 consists of 15 residues. CDR3 in DNA: TGTGCCAGCAGTTTAACGGGACAATTGAACACTGAAGCTTTCTTT. Amino acids: CASSLTGQLNTEAFF.

This clone turned up a few times. No conserved phenylalanine or tryptophan is present at the end of the CDR3, so a read error is the likely explanation. The DNA is omitted, as the CDR3 cannot be located on it reliably, and the CDR3 follows TCRdb's listing. V is TRBV6-1 and J is TRBJ1-1. The germline CDR1 and CDR2 sequences are MNHNS and SASEGT. The CDR3 extends over 12 residues, inclusive of both ends. The CDR3 spells CASSELRISLDL.

The chain employs TRBV19 and TRBJ2-5; 8 nucleotides agree with TRBD1. Trimming removed 1 base from V and 5 bases from J; junction bases left unmatched: 3. CDR3 length: 14 amino acids. Germline CDR1 LNHDA, CDR2 SQIVND (reference sequence). CDR3 nucleotides: TGTGCCAGTAGTATAGCAGGGGGCAGGGAGACCCAGTACTTC. The encoded protein is CASSIAGGRETQYF.

This chain joins TRBV5-4 and TRBJ2-3; 9 positions match TRBD2. The CDR3 has 15 amino acids. The germline gives CDR1 SGHNT, CDR2 YYREEE (reference sequence). The junction had 5 bases not matched to a gene; V was cut back by 2 bases and J by 4 bases. This CDR3 is CASSFLREGADTQYF. Here the CDR3 DNA reads TGTGCCAGCAGCTTTTTGCGGGAGGGTGCAGATACGCAGTATTTT.

This clone came up once. V and J are TRBV28 and TRBJ1-5, with 7 bases fitting TRBD1. CDR3 length: 16 amino acids. V was clipped by 10 bases and J by 1 base; unmatched bases: 13. Germline V CDR1 and CDR2: MDHEN, SYDVKM. The CDR3 bases are TGTGCCATCCAGAGCGGTGGGGGACAGAGCAATCAGCCCCAGCATTTT. Translating it yields CAIQSGGGQSNQPQHF.

The table lists this clone with a few counts. The rearrangement uses TRBV4-1 and TRBJ2-7; 7 bases are shared with TRBD2. V dropped 2 bases and J dropped 2; count of bases not matched to a gene: 9. The CDR3 sequence is 16 residues long. Germline V gives CDR1 MGHRA, CDR2 YSYEKL. The CDR3 loop reads CASSQTGGRTPYEQYF. DNA of the CDR3: TGCGCCAGCAGCCAAACGGGCGGGAGAACCCCCTACGAGCAGTACTTC.

The J gene is TRBJ2-7, the V gene TRBV7-9; TRBD1 is a possible D gene (6 bases). V shed 1 base and J shed 6 bases, with 10 bases lying between them. This CDR3 has 13 amino acids. Germline CDR1 and CDR2: SEHNR and FQNEAQ (reference sequence). The CDR3 loop reads CASSLGSGAEQYF. As DNA, the CDR3 is TGTGCCAGCAGCTTAGGGTCAGGGGCCGAGCAGTACTTC.

This clone was detected a few times. DNA of the CDR3: TGTGCCAGCAGTTTCACGACAGGGGGCGGAAATCAGCCCCAGCATTTT. This sequence encodes CASSFTTGGGNQPQHF. The chain joins TRBV6-6 to TRBJ1-5; the match to TRBD1 covers 10 bases. The CDR3 covers 16 residues. Looked up from germline, CDR1 is MNHNY and CDR2 is SVGAGI (reference sequence). Losses at the gene ends were 4 bases for V and 4 bases for J; bases not matched to a gene: 7.

V and J are TRBV5-5 and TRBJ1-3; 7 bases align to TRBD1. The CDR3 spans 15 residues. Trimming at V came to 3 bases and at J to 3 bases, leaving 6 bases not matched to a gene. Germline CDR1 reads SGHKS; CDR2 reads YYEKEE (reference sequence). CDR3 nucleotide sequence: TGTGCCAGCAGCTCACGAGGGGGCGGTGGAAACACCATATATTTT. Translation: CASSSRGGGGNTIYF. The full variable domain, with the rest looked up from reference TRBV5-5 and TRBJ1-3, is DAGVTQSPTHLIKTRGQQVTLRCSPISGHKSVSWYQQVLGQGPQFIFQYYEKEERGRGNFPDRFSARQFPNYSSELNVNALLLGDSALYLCASSSRGGGGNTIYFGEGSWLTVV.

Notes on this clone: The junction and the germline gene differ at one end; a read error may be behind it. The chain combines TRBV5-1 with TRBJ2-5, with TRBD2 matching over 7 bases. Looked up from germline, CDR1 is SGHRS and CDR2 is YFSETQ. This CDR3 spans 14 amino acids. CDR3 residues: CVSSRTSMLETQYF. The CDR3, as DNA: TGCGTCAGCAGCCGGACTAGTATGTTAGAGACCCAGTACTTC.

The chain is built from TRBV5-5 and TRBJ2-1; 8 bases align to TRBD2. The germline V gene encodes CDR1 SGHKS and CDR2 YYEKEE (reference sequence). Trimming took 0 bases from V and 4 from J; bases not matched to a gene: 3. CDR3 length equals 15 residues. This CDR3 is CASSLGLAGYNEQFF. The CDR3 DNA follows: TGTGCCAGCAGCTTGGGCCTAGCGGGTTACAATGAGCAGTTCTTC.

This clone was recorded once. The V and J genes are TRBV21-1 and TRBJ2-1; the table's TRBD2 call for D was not verified on the DNA. TRBV21-1 is annotated as a pseudogene. The CDR3 totals 17 residues. CDR3 protein: CASSPSVAGRRNNEQFF. CDR3 sequence (DNA): TGTGCCAGCAGCCCCTCAGTAGCGGGTAGAAGAAACAATGAGCAGTTCTTC.

A single count supports this clone. V gene TRBV30 combines with J gene TRBJ2-5; D not resolved. V lost 2 bases to trimming and J lost 7 bases, with 11 bases between them. Germline V CDR1 and CDR2: GTSNPN, SVGIG (reference sequence). The CDR3 is 12 amino acids. DNA for the CDR3: TGTGCCTGGAGTAAGACTCCGGGGACCCAGTACTTC. Protein: CAWSKTPGTQYF.

The chain uses TRBV9 and TRBJ1-5; D perhaps matches TRBD1 (5 bases). V shed 0 bases and J shed 4 bases, with 11 bases lying between them. CDR3 length: 15 residues. The germline CDR1 and CDR2 sequences are SGDLS and YYNGEE. The CDR3 region is CASSVVQGKNQPQHF. CDR3 coding DNA: TGTGCCAGCAGCGTAGTTCAGGGAAAGAATCAGCCCCAGCATTTT.

In this sample, this clone turned up once. The J gene is TRBJ2-1, the V gene TRBV28, with 8 nucleotides matching TRBD2. After removal of 2 bases from V and 1 base from J, the junction contained 7 bases not matched to a gene. The CDR3 has 17 amino acids. Germline V gene sequence: CDR1 MDHEN, CDR2 SYDVKM. CDR3 in amino acids: CASSLREGQKSYNEQFF. CDR3 bases: TGTGCCAGCAGTTTACGGGAGGGCCAAAAGTCCTACAATGAGCAGTTCTTC. The variable domain in full, with the rest retrieved from reference TRBV28 and TRBJ2-1, is DVKVTQSSRYLVKRTGEKVFLECVQDMDHENMFWYRQDPGLGLRLIYFSYDVKMKEKGDIPEGYSVSREKKERFSLILESASTNQTSMYLCASSLREGQKSYNEQFFGPGTRLTVL.

The chain combines TRBV29-1 with TRBJ2-3; TRBD2 aligns across 7 bases. The CDR3 is 16 residues long. CDR1 SQVTM and CDR2 ANQGSEA come from the germline V gene. V dropped 4 bases and J dropped 1; count of bases not matched to a gene: 11. CDR3 in DNA: TGCAGCGTTGGTGGGACGGGAGGTGCGGGCACAGATACGCAGTATTTT. This translates into CSVGGTGGAGTDTQYF.

V usage is TRBV4-2 and J usage is TRBJ2-2; 10 bases are a match to TRBD2. The CDR3 covers 15 residues. Germline-derived CDR1 and CDR2 are LGHNA and YNFKEQ. V was clipped by 4 bases and J by 1 base; unmatched bases: 0. The CDR3 coding sequence is TGTGCCAGCAGCCCTAGCGGGGGGAACACCGGGGAGCTGTTTTTT. Translated: CASSPSGGNTGELFF.

The chain has TRBV28 and TRBJ1-1; 10 bases agree with TRBD1. Germline values: CDR1 MDHEN, CDR2 SYDVKM. V was clipped by 7 bases and J by 4 bases; unmatched bases: 9. This CDR3 spans 15 amino acids. The CDR3 coding sequence is TGTGCCAGCACCCTCGGGACAGGGGTTTCCACTGAAGCTTTCTTT. This gives the protein CASTLGTGVSTEAFF. Full variable domain (missing parts from reference TRBV28 and TRBJ1-1): DVKVTQSSRYLVKRTGEKVFLECVQDMDHENMFWYRQDPGLGLRLIYFSYDVKMKEKGDIPEGYSVSREKKERFSLILESASTNQTSMYLCASTLGTGVSTEAFFGQGTRLTVV.